The sequence of this TCR beta chain was determined in a study of cytomegalovirus exposure and HLA in healthy donors. Whole-study context: In an earlier analysis, around 100 million unique TCR beta sequences were found from some 200 million T cells. Overall study results and limits: The authors later found most CMV-associated TCR beta chains appeared HLA-restricted. Association with HLA alleles at 0.05 false discovery rate was found for 16,951 TCR beta sequences in a later analysis.

Regarding this clone: The antigen is not known.

In the PCR, 60 Vbeta and 13 Jbeta primers were used. TCRdb's table, derived via immunoSEQ multiplex PCR, lists solely in-frame clones and lacks some. The sample contains 130,000 to 150,000 clones, about 80% of which appear only once. Though nominally healthy at sampling, donors likely had unrecorded immune exposures. Sample: PBMCs. This sequence was found in a young man in good health and CMV-seronegative.

CDR3 in DNA: TGTGCCAGCAGCCAGAGCGGGAGGGCCAGGGAGCAGTTCTTC. Protein: CASSQSGRAREQFF. The rearrangement links TRBV11-3 to TRBJ2-1; 10 nucleotides match TRBD2. This CDR3 has 14 amino acids. Germline V gene lookup returns CDR1 SGHNT and CDR2 YENEEA. The trim removed 5 bases at V and 10 bases at J, leaving 8 bases unmatched.